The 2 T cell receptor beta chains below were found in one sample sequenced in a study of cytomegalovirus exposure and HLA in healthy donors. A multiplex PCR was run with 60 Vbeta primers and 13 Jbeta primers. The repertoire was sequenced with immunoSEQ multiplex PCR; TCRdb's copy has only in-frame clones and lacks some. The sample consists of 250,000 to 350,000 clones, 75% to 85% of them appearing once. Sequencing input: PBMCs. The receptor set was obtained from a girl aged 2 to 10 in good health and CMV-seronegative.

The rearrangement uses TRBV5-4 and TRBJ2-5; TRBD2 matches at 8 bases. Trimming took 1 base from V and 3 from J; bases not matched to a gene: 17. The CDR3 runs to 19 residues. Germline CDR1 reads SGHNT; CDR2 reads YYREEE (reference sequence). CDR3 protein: CASSLRPSGHNYNKETQYF. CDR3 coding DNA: TGTGCCAGCAGCTTGCGCCCTAGCGGGCATAATTATAACAAAGAGACCCAGTACTTC.

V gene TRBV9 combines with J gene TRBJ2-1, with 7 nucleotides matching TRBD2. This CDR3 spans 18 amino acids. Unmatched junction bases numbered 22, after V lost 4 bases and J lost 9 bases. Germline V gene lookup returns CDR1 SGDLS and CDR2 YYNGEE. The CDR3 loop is CASSPRPAGALAYGEQFF. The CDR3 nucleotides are TGTGCCAGCAGCCCTCGGCCTGCGGGAGCCCTGGCCTATGGTGAGCAGTTCTTC.